The 6 T cell receptor beta chains given below trace back to one sample, sequenced in a study of cytomegalovirus exposure and HLA in healthy donors. 60 Vbeta and 13 Jbeta primers were used in PCR. Generated by immunoSEQ multiplex PCR, the TCRdb table keeps only in-frame clones and is missing some. The sample lists 150,000 to 200,000 clones, 70% to 85% occurring once. Sample: PBMCs. The receptors shown here come from a man between 45 and 60 years old in good health and CMV-seropositive.

The rearrangement links TRBV29-1 to TRBJ1-1; weak D call: TRBD1 (6 bases). The V and J ends lost 6 bases and 1 base respectively, with 18 bases between them. Germline CDR1 reads SQVTM; CDR2 reads ANQGSEA. CDR3 length: 15 residues. The CDR3 reads CSVRDRYRENTEAFF. CDR3 DNA: TGCAGCGTCAGAGATCGGTACAGGGAGAACACTGAAGCTTTCTTT.

The chain is built from TRBV5-1 and TRBJ2-7; TRBD1 aligns across 7 bases. Germline V gene data show CDR1 as SGHRS and CDR2 as YFSETQ. This CDR3 contains 13 residues. Trimming took 4 bases from V and 3 from J; bases not matched to a gene: 4. CDR3 protein: CASSVPGGYEQYF. Here the CDR3 DNA reads TGCGCCAGCAGCGTTCCAGGGGGCTACGAGCAGTACTTC.

V usage is TRBV11-1 and J usage is TRBJ2-3, with 7 bases identical to TRBD1. This CDR3 is built from 15 residues. Trimming at V came to 5 bases and at J to 5 bases, leaving 10 bases not matched to a gene. Germline V lookup: CDR1 SGHAT, CDR2 FQDESV (reference sequence). The CDR3 coding sequence is TGTGCCAGCAGCCAGGGGGATACAGGGGAAGATACGCAGTATTTT. This sequence encodes CASSQGDTGEDTQYF.

This clone occurred a few times. The chain couples TRBV27 to TRBJ1-1; no clear D gene. Trimming pared 2 bases from V and 5 bases from J, leaving 9 bases between. Germline assignment: CDR1 MNHEY and CDR2 SMNVEV (reference sequence). There are 13 residues in the CDR3. The CDR3, as DNA: TGTGCCAGCAGTTTAGCCCGGGGAACTGAAGCTTTCTTT. As protein: CASSLARGTEAFF.

The CDR3 nucleotides are TGTGCCAGCAGTGTCCTGACTGGGACAGCCCTCTATGGCTACACCTTC. Translating gives CASSVLTGTALYGYTF. V usage is TRBV2 and J usage is TRBJ1-2; 7 nucleotides line up with TRBD1. Germline V CDR1 and CDR2: SNHLY, FYNNEI. The junction had 12 bases not matched to a gene; V was cut back by 4 bases and J by 4 bases. This CDR3 has 16 residues.

Of note for this clone: Within the sample, other DNA sequences also encode this same CDR3. The chain couples TRBV10-2 to TRBJ2-1, with a possible D match to TRBD2 (5 bases). This CDR3 is built from 14 residues. With 2 bases removed from V and 5 bases from J, the gap between germline ends came to 10 bases. Per the germline V gene, CDR1 is WSHSY and CDR2 is SAAADI. CDR3 sequence (DNA): TGCGCCAGCAGTGAGAGGCTAGCAGACAATGAGCAGTTCTTC. This codes for CASSERLADNEQFF.